This T cell receptor (beta chain) was sequenced during a study of OX40 agonist ivuxolimab in advanced cancers. The study in broad terms: Ivuxolimab, which targeted the costimulatory receptor OX40 (CD134), was an agonistic, fully human IgG2 monoclonal antibody. Intravenous ivuxolimab was administered to patients every 2 weeks at six dose levels: 0.01, 0.1, 0.3, 1.5, 3 and 10 mg/kg. Of the roughly 52 dose-escalation patients, hepatocellular carcinoma was present in approximately 20, melanoma in approximately 15, renal cell carcinoma in 9 and head and neck cancer in 9. A male proportion of roughly 85% and a mean age of approximately 62 years, ranging from about 23 to 90, were recorded for the dose-escalation cohort. Prior anti-PD-1, anti-PD-L1 or anti-CTLA-4 therapy was permitted, and checkpoint inhibitors had been received by less than 45% of dose-escalation patients. Three dose-escalation patients achieved partial responses, one with hepatocellular carcinoma and two with cutaneous melanoma. Peripheral TCRbeta sequencing aimed to test whether ivuxolimab altered TCR sequence diversity and caused clonal T-cell expansion. The monotherapy dose-escalation portion (N ≈ 56 patients) of the phase I ivuxolimab trial is reported in the paper. The investigation overall reported the following: Partial responders in the 0.1-3.0 mg/kg groups had among the lowest normalized peripheral clonal expansion, especially among CD8+ T cells. Low levels of normalized T-cell clonal expansion were also shown by some nonresponding patients. On average, CD8+ T cells showed more expanded clones than CD4+ T cells after ivuxolimab. Clonal expansion of both CD4+ and CD8+ blood T cells was observed from baseline to week 6 at doses 0.1 to 3.0 mg/kg. Which antigens the clonally expanded peripheral T cells were specific for was not determined.

The CDR3 holds 16 amino acids from the cysteine to the phenylalanine. The read is trimmed to its CDR3 DNA, 48 bases read in frame from base 1. Trimmed from V: 6 bases; trimmed from J: 0 bases; junction bases lacking a gene match: 6. The germline V gene yields MNHNS for CDR1 and SASEGT for CDR2. To sequence the TCRbeta CDR3 region, genomic DNA was isolated from the sorted cells. The immunoSEQ Assay was used to sequence the TCRbeta CDR3 regions. In its TCRdb copy, this immuneACCESS table keeps in-frame sequences only and misses some clones. Where compared with another copy, unresolved V genes explain less than half of these, and the others have no known cause. The sample data list about 75,000 clones, and approximately 86% of these were observed just once. Approximately 8.4% of the sample is in the top ten clones. Patients with autoimmune disease history or receiving systemic immunosuppression were excluded from the trial. Peripheral blood for TCR sequencing was collected from all dose cohorts at baseline, on cycle 4 day 1, and on cycle 7 day 1. The samples were drawn from a first-in-human, open-label, multicenter phase I dose-escalation trial of ivuxolimab. Adults with locally advanced or metastatic melanoma, renal cell, hepatocellular, or head and neck squamous cell carcinoma were enrolled in the trial. CD4+ and CD8+ T cells were sorted separately from peripheral blood before TCR sequencing.

In regard to this clone: Its antigen is still unknown. No base qualities exist here, and no much larger clone lies one base off it.

This sample comprised CD4+ or CD8+ T cells sorted from blood, obtained in a trial of the OX40 agonist ivuxolimab. This clonotype was sampled from an adult with an advanced solid tumor such as melanoma, head and neck, liver or kidney cancer. The rearranged segments are TRBV6-1 and TRBJ1-5; TRBD1 agrees with 9 junctional bases. The DNA sequence reads TGTGCCAGCAGGGAACAGGGGGCTCGTAGCAATCAGCCCCAGCATTTT. Translation gives CASREQGARSNQPQHF.